This T cell receptor (beta chain) is from a study of PD-1 blockade in classical Hodgkin lymphoma. Overall study context: The patients were dosed with nivolumab 3 mg/kg, infused intravenously every 2 weeks.

In its sample, this clone ranks as medium-sized (0.01 to 0.1%). Its specificity is not known. Exposure to brentuximab vedotin varied, and each patient had relapsed following autologous stem cell transplantation. From germline, CDR1 is MNHEY and CDR2 SVGAGI. V gave up 4 bases and J gave up 3 bases; unmatched junction bases: 7. The CDR3 sequence is 15 residues long. Here immunoSEQ multiplex PCR was the method, and the copy in TCRdb shows in-frame clones only, minus some. The sample contains 20,000 or so clones, over 75% of which appear only once. Whole-study results and caveats: CD4+ TCR diversity, unlike CD8+, rose significantly by C4D1. Anyone who began nivolumab under 1 year after ASCT was excluded. Before treatment, complete responders showed about the same diversity as newly diagnosed patients.

The TCR sequence derives from a human donor with classical Hodgkin lymphoma. V gene TRBV6-5 combines with J gene TRBJ2-7, with TRBD1 identical over 9 bases. This material consisted of peripheral blood mononuclear cells (PBMCs), taken at baseline. This chain's CDR3 is CASSSPGQGRYEQYF. The CDR3 DNA reads TGTGCCAGCAGTTCCCCGGGACAGGGACGCTACGAGCAGTACTTC.